These T cell receptor beta chains were read from a single sample in a study of type 1 regulatory T cells. These receptors lack a known antigen. TCRdb reprocessed the reads via MiXCR and lists one record per CDR3 protein. The sample consists of about 23,000 distinct CDR3 sequences, around half of them appearing once. The material sequenced was cultured T cells, either the whole culture or a sorted T cell fraction (not recorded which). These receptors came from a human donor in good health. CDR3s include the opening cysteine and the closing phenylalanine or tryptophan. D genes are given only for firm matches. A clone size is listed for some rows: how often the clone was seen (once, few, many), or a class if it is expanded.

V gene	J gene	clone size	D gene	CDR3 protein	CDR3 DNA
TRBV12-3/TRBV12-4	TRBJ2-5	medium-sized	TRBD1	CASSPTGLETQYF	TGTGCCAGCAGTCCGACAGGGTTGGAGACCCAGTACTTC
TRBV5-5	TRBJ2-3	few	-	CASSLEWGDTQYF	TGTGCCAGCAGCTTGGAATGGGGAGATACGCAGTATTTT
TRBV18	TRBJ1-2	once	-	CASSRDSYYGYTF	TGTGCCAGCTCACGGGACTCTTACTATGGCTACACCTTC
TRBV20-1	TRBJ1-6	-	TRBD1	CSARRQGRNSPLHF	TGCAGTGCTAGAAGACAGGGGCGTAATTCACCCCTCCACTTT
TRBV5-6	TRBJ2-3	few	-	CASSLVILQAQYF	TGTGCCAGCAGCTTGGTAATCCTTCAAGCGCAGTATTTT
TRBV6-5	TRBJ2-5	-	TRBD2	CASSYGLAAGAQYF	TGTGCCAGCAGTTACGGCCTAGCGGCGGGGGCCCAGTACTTC
TRBV9	TRBJ2-1	-	TRBD2	CASSPRGDNEQFF	TGTGCCAGCAGCCCTCGGGGGGACAATGAGCAGTTCTTC
TRBV18	TRBJ1-4	many	-	CASSPSRVLGNEKLFF	TGTGCCAGCTCACCGTCCCGGGTCTTGGGGAACGAAAAACTGTTTTTT
TRBV19	TRBJ1-1	-	-	CATRAEGNTEAFF	TGTGCCACACGGGCGGAGGGGAACACTGAAGCTTTCTTT
TRBV2	TRBJ1-1	few	-	CASRGQGLNTEAFF	TGTGCCAGCAGGGGGCAGGGGCTGAACACTGAAGCTTTCTTT
TRBV24-1	TRBJ2-3	medium-sized	-	CATSDFVVTGTDTQYF	TGTGCCACCAGTGATTTTGTGGTTACGGGCACAGATACGCAGTATTTT
TRBV3-1	TRBJ2-3	-	-	CASSPTGDTQYF	TGTGCCAGCAGCCCAACAGGAGATACGCAGTATTTT
TRBV7-9	TRBJ2-1	-	TRBD1	CASSGDSVYNEQFF	TGTGCCAGCAGCGGGGACAGCGTCTACAATGAGCAGTTCTTC
TRBV7-2	TRBJ2-5	few	-	CASSLNRRNQETQYF	TGTGCCAGCAGCTTAAATAGAAGGAACCAAGAGACCCAGTACTTC
TRBV7-9	TRBJ2-2	-	-	CASRGGPTNTGELFF	TGTGCCAGCAGGGGGGGGCCTACGAACACCGGGGAGCTGTTTTTT
TRBV19	TRBJ2-7	few	TRBD1	CASSLRDRGGEQYF	TGTGCCAGTAGTCTCCGGGACAGGGGAGGAGAGCAGTACTTC
TRBV5-5	TRBJ2-1	once	TRBD2	CASSLWTSGDEQFF	TGTGCCAGCAGCTTGTGGACTAGTGGCGATGAGCAGTTCTTC
TRBV2	TRBJ2-4	-	-	CASSQEAAQYF	TGTGCCAGCAGCCAAGAGGCGGCTCAGTACTTC
TRBV12-3/TRBV12-4	TRBJ1-1	-	-	CASSLPGLPSAF	TGTGCCAGCAGTCTGCCGGGACTCCCTTCGGCCTTT
TRBV18	TRBJ2-5	-	-	CASSPLRAETQYF	TGTGCCAGCTCACCGCTGAGGGCAGAGACCCAGTACTTC
TRBV19	TRBJ2-4	-	-	CASSIVSQVKNIQYF	TGTGCCAGTAGTATTGTTAGCCAGGTCAAAAACATTCAGTACTTC
TRBV7-9	TRBJ2-7	-	TRBD1	CASSLGGTGGYEQYF	TGTGCCAGCAGTTTAGGGGGGACAGGGGGCTACGAGCAGTACTTC